This is a list of T cell receptor beta chains from one sample in a study of cytomegalovirus exposure and HLA in healthy donors. Data came from immunoSEQ multiplex PCR; TCRdb stores just in-frame clones and leaves some out. The sample lists some 150,000 clones; around 82% were seen once. The sample taken for sequencing was PBMCs. These receptors all stem from a man aged 50-60 years in good health and CMV-seropositive. CDR3s include the opening cysteine and the closing phenylalanine or tryptophan. D genes are given only for firm matches. Clone sizes are given selectively: once, few, many, or a class where the clone is expanded.

clone size	D gene	V gene	J gene	CDR3 DNA	CDR3 protein
NA	NA	TRBV25-1	TRBJ1-3	TGTGCCAGCAGTAAGACAGCAGCGGGAAACACCATATATTTT	CASSKTAAGNTIYF
NA	TRBD1	TRBV2	TRBJ1-5	TGTGCCAGCAGTGTGGCGACAGGGGGCGGTGAGAGCAATCAGCCCCAGCATTTT	CASSVATGGGESNQPQHF
NA	TRBD2	TRBV2	TRBJ2-7	TGTGCCAGCAGTGTAGGGGGACTAGCGGCCTCCGAGCAGTACTTC	CASSVGGLAASEQYF
few	TRBD2	TRBV2	TRBJ2-7	TGTGCCAGCAGAGATAGCGGGAATCCCTACGAGCAGTACTTC	CASRDSGNPYEQYF
few	TRBD1	TRBV29-1	TRBJ1-1	TGCAGCGTCCTACAGGGGACTGAAGCTTTCTTT	CSVLQGTEAFF
NA	TRBD1	TRBV5-6	TRBJ1-2	TGTGCCAGCAGCCCCGGACAGGGGGATGGCTACACCTTC	CASSPGQGDGYTF
NA	NA	TRBV9	TRBJ2-6	TGTGCCAGCAGCCCCCCGTCCGGTGGGGCCAACGTCCTGACTTTC	CASSPPSGGANVLTF
NA	NA	TRBV7-9	TRBJ2-5	TGTGCCAGCAGCTCAGGTGCAGGGGGGAGCCAAGAGACCCAGTACTTC	CASSSGAGGSQETQYF
NA	NA	TRBV4-3	TRBJ2-1	TGCGCCAGCAGCCAAGCGAATAGCGACTCCTACAATGAGCAGTTCTTC	CASSQANSDSYNEQFF
NA	TRBD2	TRBV2	TRBJ2-7	TGTGCCAGCAGTCCACGGGGGACTAGCGGGGGATCCTACGAGCAGTACTTC	CASSPRGTSGGSYEQYF
NA	NA	TRBV6-5	TRBJ2-5	TGTGCCAGCAGTACCCGGGACTTTCTAGAGACCCAGTACTTC	CASSTRDFLETQYF
NA	NA	TRBV5-1	TRBJ1-3	TGCGCCAGCAGCCTATTTGGGGCTGCTGGAAACACCATATATTTT	CASSLFGAAGNTIYF
NA	NA	TRBV13	TRBJ2-6	TGTGCCAGCAGCCGCCTAGGTGGGGCCAACGGCCTGACTTTC	CASSRLGGANGLTF
NA	NA	TRBV2	TRBJ2-7	TGTGCCAGCGGATTGGGGAGCGCCGTATCCTACGAGCAGTACTTC	CASGLGSAVSYEQYF
NA	NA	TRBV6-5	TRBJ1-1	TGTGCCAGCAGTAGGGGGGGGGCCGCGGCGACTGAAGCTTTCTTT	CASSRGGAAATEAFF
NA	NA	TRBV7-2	TRBJ1-1	TGTGCCAGCAGCGCCAGGGGACGAAACACTGAAGCTTTCTTT	CASSARGRNTEAFF
NA	TRBD2	TRBV28	TRBJ2-3	TGTGCCAGCAGTCCGGCAGCGGGAGGCACAGATACGCAGTATTTT	CASSPAAGGTDTQYF